Each of the 13 T cell receptor beta chains below was sequenced from the same sample in a study of technical replicates of blood from a few donors. Some clones are missing from TCRdb's copy, which holds only in-frame ones; the method was immunoSEQ multiplex PCR. The sample comprises fewer than 90,000 clones, about 94% of which are singletons, and around 0.37% rests with the top ten. The sequenced sample consisted of T cells isolated from PBMCs. The receptor source for this set is a human donor in good health.

The chain recombines TRBV7-2 with TRBJ2-7; D is possibly TRBD1 (6 bases). Trimming took off 0 bases at V and 3 bases at J, with 18 bases between the two ends. CDR3 size: 17 residues. Germline-derived CDR1 and CDR2 are SGHTA and FQGNSA. The CDR3 here is CASSLARVTGQGYEQYF. The CDR3 DNA is TGTGCCAGCAGCTTAGCGAGGGTGACAGGCCAAGGCTACGAGCAGTACTTC.

The V gene is TRBV9, the J gene TRBJ2-2; TRBD2 matches at 11 bases. This CDR3 comprises 17 residues. Germline-derived CDR1 and CDR2 are SGDLS and YYNGEE. The V gene end was trimmed by 1 base and the J gene end by 5 bases; junction bases not matched to a gene: 7. This chain's CDR3 is CASSVTSGSVWTGELFF. CDR3 in DNA: TGTGCCAGCAGCGTAACTAGCGGGAGTGTGTGGACCGGGGAGCTGTTTTTT.

This clone came up a few times. The chain carries TRBV18 and TRBJ2-2, with D maybe TRBD1 (6 bases). CDR1 is KGHSH, CDR2 LQKENI, per germline. V was pared by 0 bases and J by 1 base, with 6 bases between. This CDR3 contains 15 residues. CDR3 DNA: TGTGCCAGCTCACCACCGACAGGGAACACCGGGGAGCTGTTTTTT. Its translation: CASSPPTGNTGELFF.

The V gene is TRBV4-3, the J gene TRBJ2-2, with TRBD2 matching over 11 bases. The length of the CDR3 is 16 residues. The V gene end was trimmed by 3 bases and the J gene end by 1 base; junction bases not matched to a gene: 1. Germline V gene sequence: CDR1 LGHNA, CDR2 YSLEER. CDR3 sequence: CASSHGTSGNTGELFF. The DNA of the CDR3 is TGCGCCAGCAGCCATGGGACTAGCGGGAACACCGGGGAGCTGTTTTTT.

CDR3 loop: CASSWRKRNSVGELFF. DNA of the CDR3: TGTGCCAGCAGCTGGCGTAAGCGGAATTCGGTCGGGGAGCTGTTTTTT. The J gene is TRBJ2-2, the V gene TRBV7-2; a possible D gene is TRBD2 (5 bases). CDR3 size: 16 residues. V lost 4 bases to trimming and J lost 7 bases, with 19 bases between them. Looked up from germline, CDR1 is SGHTA and CDR2 is FQGNSA.

The chain combines TRBV7-3 with TRBJ2-3; 12 bases line up with TRBD2. With 2 bases clipped from V and 4 bases from J, the junction kept 4 bases outside the gene matches. The CDR3 covers 16 residues. The germline V gene encodes CDR1 SGHTA and CDR2 FQGTGA. The CDR3 bases are TGTGCCAGCAGCTTACTAGCGGGAGGGCCGCCAGATACGCAGTATTTT. Its translation is CASSLLAGGPPDTQYF.

V usage is TRBV11-2 and J usage is TRBJ2-3, with 11 bases that match TRBD2. Germline V gene lookup returns CDR1 SGHAT and CDR2 FQNNGV. The CDR3 consists of 18 residues. V was clipped by 4 bases and J by 1 base; unmatched bases: 10. This CDR3 is CASSYVLLAGAGTDTQYF. The CDR3 DNA sequence: TGTGCCAGCAGCTATGTACTACTAGCGGGAGCGGGCACAGATACGCAGTATTTT.

This chain links TRBV7-9 with TRBJ2-3; possibly TRBD2 for D (6 bases). Germline V gives CDR1 SEHNR, CDR2 FQNEAQ (reference sequence). Trimming took 1 base from V and 6 from J, leaving 11 bases between them. There are 14 residues in the CDR3. CDR3 coding DNA: TGTGCCAGCAGCTTAGTCGGGAGTGGGGATACGCAGTATTTT. Its translation: CASSLVGSGDTQYF.

The CDR3 DNA sequence: TGTGCCAGCAGTTTCTTTACAGGGGATGGCTACACCTTC. Translated, it gives CASSFFTGDGYTF. The V call is TRBV27, the J call TRBJ1-2, with 7 bases that match TRBD1. The V gene's germline CDR1 is MNHEY and CDR2 SMNVEV (reference sequence). Trimming removed 3 bases from V and 6 bases from J; junction bases left unmatched: 4. The CDR3 has 13 amino acids.

This rearrangement joins TRBV19 to TRBJ2-7; D ambiguous. Germline CDR1 LNHDA, CDR2 SQIVND (reference sequence). Trimming removed 4 bases from V and 4 bases from J, with 5 bases in between. This CDR3 is built from 11 residues. The CDR3 DNA reads as TGTGCCAGTAGTAGGGCTTACGAGCAGTACTTC. Protein sequence: CASSRAYEQYF.

The chain combines TRBV7-7 with TRBJ2-3, with a tentative D call TRBD1 (6 bases). The CDR3 is made up of 13 amino acids. CDR1 is SSHAT, CDR2 FNYEAQ, per germline (reference sequence). The V and J ends lost 0 bases and 5 bases respectively, with 6 bases between them. CDR3 coding DNA: TGTGCCAGCAGCTTAGCAGGGGGAGATACGCAGTATTTT. Translated, it gives CASSLAGGDTQYF.

The chain has TRBV7-3 and TRBJ2-3; D may be TRBD2 (5 bases). The CDR3 length is 13 residues. Per the germline V gene, CDR1 is SGHTA and CDR2 is FQGTGA. The V gene lost 5 bases and the J gene lost 14 bases, with 20 bases spanning the gap. The CDR3 loop reads CASSPNGDSSPYF. In DNA, the CDR3 is TGTGCCAGCAGCCCAAACGGGGATTCATCGCCGTATTTT.

The chain links TRBV5-1 to TRBJ2-7; tentatively, D is TRBD1 (6 bases). The length of the CDR3 is 16 residues. Germline-derived CDR1 and CDR2 are SGHRS and YFSETQ. Trimming left V 0 bases short and J 2 bases short, with 15 bases between. CDR3 amino acids: CASSLGQVERTYEQYF. Here the CDR3 DNA reads TGCGCCAGCAGCTTGGGACAGGTGGAAAGGACCTACGAGCAGTACTTC.